The 32 T cell receptor beta chains below were found in one sample sequenced in a study of memory CD8 T cells in hepatitis C reinfection. As for time point: peak reinfection, 3 to 8 weeks after reinfection detection. The sorted cells went straight to TCR sequencing with no prior in vitro expansion. Sequenced by immunoSEQ multiplex PCR; TCRdb stores in-frame clones only, minus some. The sample has over 35,000 clones, around 89% seen once. The material sequenced was naive CD8+ T cells sorted from blood. The source is a man aged 18 to 35 with hepatitis C virus infection.

A single count supports this clone. The chain links TRBV7-6 to TRBJ2-3; no definite D call. CDR3 length: 16 residues. Trimming removed 2 bases at V and 2 bases at J, with 14 bases between. Germline CDR1 is SGHVS and CDR2 is FNYEAQ. CDR3 loop: CASSLTELEVTDTQYF. The CDR3 DNA reads TGTGCCAGCAGCTTAACTGAGCTAGAGGTCACAGATACGCAGTATTTT.

The chain employs TRBV5-1 and TRBJ2-7, with 7 nucleotides matching TRBD2. The germline CDR1 and CDR2 sequences are SGHRS and YFSETQ. The CDR3 has 13 amino acids. The trim removed 5 bases at V and 4 bases at J, leaving 6 bases unmatched. The CDR3 sequence is CASRAGTTYEQYF. In DNA form, the CDR3 reads TGCGCCAGCAGGGCCGGGACTACTTACGAGCAGTACTTC. The full variable domain, with the rest looked up from reference TRBV5-1 and TRBJ2-7, is KAGVTQTPRYLIKTRGQQVTLSCSPISGHRSVSWYQQTPGQGLQFLFEYFSETQRNKGNFPGRFSGRQFSNSRSEMNVSTLELGDSALYLCASRAGTTYEQYFGPGTRLTVT.

This rearrangement joins TRBV7-9 to TRBJ2-1, with 10 bases aligning to TRBD1. V was pared by 1 base and J by 8 bases, with 2 bases of the junction left unmatched. Looked up from germline, CDR1 is SEHNR and CDR2 is FQNEAQ (reference sequence). The CDR3 has 14 residues. The CDR3 DNA sequence: TGTGCCAGCAGCTTAGTAGACAGGGGGCATGAGCAGTTCTTC. Protein: CASSLVDRGHEQFF. Full variable domain (remainder filled in from reference TRBV7-9 and TRBJ2-1): DTGVSQNPRHKITKRGQNVTFRCDPISEHNRLYWYRQTLGQGPEFLTYFQNEAQLEKSRLLSDRFSAERPKGSFSTLEIQRTEQGDSAMYLCASSLVDRGHEQFFGPGTRLTVL.

The chain uses TRBV4-3 and TRBJ1-5; TRBD1 aligns across 7 bases. This CDR3 is built from 13 residues. After removal of 6 bases from V and 11 bases from J, the junction contained 10 bases not matched to a gene. Germline-derived CDR1 and CDR2 are LGHNA and YSLEER. The CDR3 is CASSSAGGLAQHF. Written as DNA, the CDR3 is TGCGCCAGCAGTTCGGCAGGGGGACTGGCCCAGCATTTT.

The chain's CDR3 is CSVDLGGGSYNEQFF. CDR3 bases: TGCAGCGTTGATTTAGGGGGGGGTTCCTACAATGAGCAGTTCTTC. The rearrangement joins TRBV29-1 to TRBJ2-1, with D possibly TRBD2 on 7 matching bases. The germline gives CDR1 SQVTM, CDR2 ANQGSEA. The CDR3 has 15 amino acids. Trimming removed 3 bases from V and 1 base from J, with 13 bases in between.

The V and J genes are TRBV27 and TRBJ2-7, with TRBD2 identical over 12 bases. The CDR3 has 15 amino acids. The J segment lost 3 bases and the V segment lost 4 bases, leaving 4 bases of the junction unmatched. The germline V gene encodes CDR1 MNHEY and CDR2 SMNVEV (reference sequence). CDR3 in DNA: TGTGCCAGCAGTTCTGGACTAGCGGGATTCTACGAGCAGTACTTC. Its translation is CASSSGLAGFYEQYF.

The chain joins TRBV27 to TRBJ2-1, with 9 positions matching TRBD2. Germline loops: CDR1 MNHEY, CDR2 SMNVEV (reference sequence). The J segment lost 7 bases and the V segment lost 0 bases, leaving 4 bases of the junction unmatched. This CDR3 spans 15 amino acids. CDR3 region: CASSLSTSGVNEQFF. CDR3 coding DNA: TGTGCCAGCAGTTTATCGACTAGCGGAGTTAATGAGCAGTTCTTC.

The gene calls are TRBV6-6 and TRBJ2-7; the D gene is possibly TRBD1 (6 bases). Germline V gene lookup returns CDR1 MNHNY and CDR2 SVGAGI (reference sequence). V was trimmed by 5 bases and J by 0 bases, leaving 11 bases between them. The CDR3 runs to 14 residues. CDR3 nucleotides: TGTGCCAGCAGTCCAACAGGGAGCTCCTACGAGCAGTACTTC. It codes for CASSPTGSSYEQYF.

J is TRBJ2-1 and V is TRBV19; the match to TRBD2 covers 11 bases. Germline CDR1 LNHDA, CDR2 SQIVND (reference sequence). The CDR3 extends over 15 amino acids. Trimming cost V 4 bases and J 12 bases; bases outside gene matches: 11. CDR3 DNA: TGTGCCAGTAGTACCAGACTAGCGGGGTTTGGTGGGCAGTTCTTC. As protein: CASSTRLAGFGGQFF. Together with reference TRBV19 and TRBJ2-1, the CDR3 gives the full variable domain: DGGITQSPKYLFRKEGQNVTLSCEQNLNHDAMYWYRQDPGQGLRLIYYSQIVNDFQKGDIAEGYSVSREKKESFPLTVTSAQKNPTAFYLCASSTRLAGFGGQFFGPGTRLTVL.

The chain couples TRBV5-4 to TRBJ2-7; 9 nucleotides line up with TRBD1. Germline lookup yields CDR1 SGHNT and CDR2 YYREEE (reference sequence). This CDR3 has 14 residues. Trimming took 3 bases from V and 0 from J; bases not matched to a gene: 1. The CDR3 region is CASSSTGGSYEQYF. CDR3 coding DNA: TGTGCCAGCAGCTCGACAGGGGGCTCCTACGAGCAGTACTTC.

This sequence joins TRBV5-5 and TRBJ1-1, with D unclear. The CDR3 is made up of 13 amino acids. From germline, CDR1 is SGHKS and CDR2 YYEKEE (reference sequence). Deletions cut 4 bases from V and 1 base from J, with 8 bases between. CDR3 nucleotide sequence: TGTGCCAGCAGCCTGTTTAGGAACACTGAAGCTTTCTTT. Translated: CASSLFRNTEAFF.

The rearrangement joins TRBV5-4 to TRBJ1-1; 12 nucleotides align to TRBD1. The CDR3 is made up of 14 amino acids. Germline loops: CDR1 SGHNT, CDR2 YYREEE (reference sequence). Unmatched junction bases numbered 5, after V lost 4 bases and J lost 7 bases. This CDR3 reads CASSPGQGASEAFF. CDR3 DNA sequence: TGTGCCAGCAGCCCGGGACAGGGGGCCAGTGAAGCTTTCTTT.

This rearrangement joins TRBV6-1 to TRBJ2-4; TRBD2 might be the D (5 bases). Germline CDR1 and CDR2: MNHNS and SASEGT. This CDR3 has 16 amino acids. The ends were cut back, 3 bases at V and 1 base at J, with 13 bases in the middle. CDR3 DNA: TGTGCCAGCAGTGATTTCGGGATGGCGGCCAAAAACATTCAGTACTTC. Translating it yields CASSDFGMAAKNIQYF.

This clone was found a few times. The CDR3 DNA reads TGTGCCACCACCCCGGACGGCGGGACGTATTCACCCCTCCACTTT. This translates into CATTPDGGTYSPLHF. The chain couples TRBV15 to TRBJ1-6, with TRBD1 as a possible D gene (5 bases). The CDR3 runs to 15 residues. V was cut by 7 bases and J by 8 bases, with 18 bases left in between. Germline V lookup: CDR1 LNHNV, CDR2 YYDKDF (reference sequence).

The chain joins TRBV14 to TRBJ1-5; 9 bases align to TRBD1. Germline-derived CDR1 and CDR2 are SGHDN and FVKESK. CDR3 size: 18 residues. Losses at the gene ends were 4 bases for V and 2 bases for J; bases not matched to a gene: 12. The CDR3: CASSRRDRVPIGNQPQHF. The DNA for the CDR3 is TGTGCCAGCAGCCGCCGGGACAGGGTGCCGATCGGCAATCAGCCCCAGCATTTT.

The V gene is TRBV9, the J gene TRBJ1-3; D gene unclear. The V gene lost 0 bases and the J gene lost 4 bases, with 11 bases spanning the gap. The CDR3 covers 15 residues. From germline, CDR1 is SGDLS and CDR2 YYNGEE. CDR3 DNA: TGTGCCAGCAGCGTAGCTGACGAACTAGGAAACACCATATATTTT. Protein sequence: CASSVADELGNTIYF. The entire variable domain, with the rest obtained from reference TRBV9 and TRBJ1-3, is as follows: DSGVTQTPKHLITATGQRVTLRCSPRSGDLSVYWYQQSLDQGLQFLIQYYNGEERAKGNILERFSAQQFPDLHSELNLSSLELGDSALYFCASSVADELGNTIYFGEGSWLTVV.

In its sample, this clone was seen a few times. V and J are TRBV29-1 and TRBJ2-7, with 9 positions matching TRBD1. There are 13 residues in the CDR3. Per germline, CDR1 SQVTM and CDR2 ANQGSEA. J gave up 3 bases and V 6 bases, and 6 bases lay outside the gene matches. The CDR3 sequence is CSVAGQGRYEQYF. The CDR3 DNA is TGCAGCGTCGCAGGACAGGGGCGCTACGAGCAGTACTTC.

The CDR3 DNA sequence: TGTGCCAGCAGCCACTGGGGGGGAGACACTGAAGCTTTCTTT. Protein product: CASSHWGGDTEAFF. The chain has TRBV27 and TRBJ1-1; D is perhaps TRBD1 (5 bases). The V end was cut by 6 bases, the J end by 3 bases, with 14 bases between. Germline CDR1 MNHEY, CDR2 SMNVEV (reference sequence). This CDR3 region has 14 residues.

The chain combines TRBV7-9 with TRBJ2-3; the D gene is possibly TRBD1 (5 bases). This CDR3 region has 14 residues. Germline assignment: CDR1 SEHNR and CDR2 FQNEAQ (reference sequence). Between the trimmed V and J ends, which lost 5 bases and 4 bases, there was a span of 13 bases. CDR3 sequence (DNA): TGTGCCAGCAGCCCACGGGCAGGGCCAGATACGCAGTATTTT. Protein sequence: CASSPRAGPDTQYF. Based on the CDR3 plus reference TRBV7-9 and TRBJ2-3, the full variable domain is DTGVSQNPRHKITKRGQNVTFRCDPISEHNRLYWYRQTLGQGPEFLTYFQNEAQLEKSRLLSDRFSAERPKGSFSTLEIQRTEQGDSAMYLCASSPRAGPDTQYFGPGTRLTVL.

This chain joins TRBV7-9 and TRBJ2-5; 13 bases fit TRBD2. Trimming removed 3 bases from V and 5 bases from J; junction bases left unmatched: 15. Germline CDR1 SEHNR, CDR2 FQNEAQ (reference sequence). The CDR3 is made up of 19 amino acids. Written as DNA, the CDR3 is TGTGCCAGCAGCTTGGAGACCGGGACTAGCGGGACCCCCGGGGAGACCCAGTACTTC. This translates into CASSLETGTSGTPGETQYF.

The gene calls are TRBV5-4 and TRBJ2-1, with D possibly TRBD1 on 5 matching bases. The germline gives CDR1 SGHNT, CDR2 YYREEE (reference sequence). This CDR3 comprises 13 residues. Trimming removed 1 base from V and 10 bases from J, with 12 bases in between. CDR3 loop: CASSLTGGSEQFF. The CDR3, as DNA: TGTGCCAGCAGCTTGACAGGTGGGTCGGAGCAGTTCTTC.

The chain carries TRBV10-3 and TRBJ2-5, with 10 bases identical to TRBD1. The end of the DNA aligns better with TRBJ2-7, so the J call may be wrong. Germline V gene data show CDR1 as ENHRY and CDR2 as SYGVKD. The CDR3 totals 15 residues. CDR3 DNA sequence: TGTGCCATCAGTGACCCCGGGACAGGGGCCTACGAGCAGTACTTC. Translation: CAISDPGTGAYEQYF.

This sequence joins TRBV11-2 and TRBJ2-7; TRBD2 aligns across 13 bases. Per germline, CDR1 SGHAT and CDR2 FQNNGV. Losses at the gene ends were 6 bases for V and 4 bases for J; bases not matched to a gene: 9. The CDR3 totals 16 residues. The DNA for the CDR3 is TGTGCCAGCAGGGAAGCAGGACTAGCGGGAGTATACGAGCAGTACTTC. The encoded protein is CASREAGLAGVYEQYF.

The genes are TRBV27 and TRBJ2-5; TRBD1 matches at 10 bases. The J call is doubtful: the DNA matches TRBJ2-7 better. Germline lookup yields CDR1 MNHEY and CDR2 SMNVEV (reference sequence). This CDR3 has 15 amino acids. The DNA for the CDR3 is TGTGCCAGCCAACCGGGACAGGGGATTCTCTACGAGCAGTACTTC. Protein product: CASQPGQGILYEQYF.

CDR3 sequence (DNA): TGTGCCACCAGCGTCGGTGGGGTTCGGGGTACTGAGACCCAGTACTTC. This codes for CATSVGGVRGTETQYF. The chain couples TRBV15 to TRBJ2-5; weak D call: TRBD2 (5 bases). V shed 5 bases and J shed 5 bases, with 21 bases lying between them. The CDR3 consists of 16 residues. Per germline, CDR1 LNHNV and CDR2 YYDKDF (reference sequence).

The chain uses TRBV6-1 and TRBJ2-2; D gene uncertain. CDR1 and CDR2 (germline): MNHNS, SASEGT. The CDR3 is 17 residues long. Trimming pared 0 bases from V and 1 base from J, leaving 12 bases between. CDR3 nucleotide sequence: TGTGCCAGCAGTGAAGCGCGTTGGCGGAGGAACACCGGGGAGCTGTTTTTT. It codes for CASSEARWRRNTGELFF.

The chain couples TRBV4-1 to TRBJ1-1, with a possible D match to TRBD1 (6 bases). Trimming pared 4 bases from V and 4 bases from J, leaving 16 bases between. This CDR3 has 15 amino acids. Germline V CDR1 and CDR2: MGHRA, YSYEKL. The CDR3 region has the DNA TGCGCCAGCAGCCCCACCCAGGGGAGCGGCACTGAAGCTTTCTTT. Translation: CASSPTQGSGTEAFF.

The chain is built from TRBV2 and TRBJ2-7; 8 nucleotides line up with TRBD1. Per germline, CDR1 SNHLY and CDR2 FYNNEI. This CDR3 has 15 amino acids. V gave up 2 bases and J gave up 3 bases; unmatched junction bases: 6. The CDR3 spells CASSESAGTGYEQYV. The CDR3 bases are TGTGCCAGCAGTGAATCAGCCGGGACAGGCTACGAGCAGTACGTC.

The chain carries TRBV27 and TRBJ2-7, with 9 nucleotides matching TRBD2. V lost 11 bases, J lost 6 bases, and 17 bases stayed unmatched. The V gene's germline CDR1 is MNHEY and CDR2 SMNVEV (reference sequence). This CDR3 is built from 15 residues. The CDR3: CASRVAGAPAPEQYF. The DNA of the CDR3 is TGTGCCTCCCGCGTAGCGGGGGCTCCAGCCCCCGAGCAGTACTTC.

V gene TRBV5-1 combines with J gene TRBJ2-2; the D gene is possibly TRBD2 (5 bases). V lost 4 bases to trimming and J lost 3 bases, with 16 bases between them. Germline V gene data show CDR1 as SGHRS and CDR2 as YFSETQ. There are 16 residues in the CDR3. The CDR3 sequence: CASSPVRSGYTGELFF. Written as DNA, the CDR3 is TGCGCCAGCAGCCCTGTCAGAAGCGGCTACACCGGGGAGCTGTTTTTT.

The V call is TRBV27, the J call TRBJ2-5; TRBD2 matches 9 bases. This CDR3 spans 17 amino acids. CDR1 is MNHEY, CDR2 SMNVEV, per germline (reference sequence). With 4 bases clipped from V and 2 bases from J, the junction kept 11 bases outside the gene matches. The CDR3 DNA reads TGTGCCAGCAGTTCGCTTGGGGGTAGCGGGGGACAAGAGACCCAGTACTTC. Translated, it gives CASSSLGGSGGQETQYF.

This clone has a single count. DNA of the CDR3: TGTGCCAGTAGCCGGACAGGGATCACAGATACGCAGTATTTT. This codes for CASSRTGITDTQYF. V and J are TRBV19 and TRBJ2-3; 8 bases map to TRBD1. V lost 6 bases, J lost 2 bases, and 4 bases stayed unmatched. This CDR3 contains 14 residues. CDR1 LNHDA and CDR2 SQIVND come from the germline V gene (reference sequence).